These 24 T cell receptor beta chains share one sample of origin, sequenced in a study of blood T cell repertoires in COVID-19. Clones were read by immunoSEQ multiplex PCR, and TCRdb kept only the in-frame ones, dropping some. This sample yields fewer than 200,000 clones, of which 88% are seen a single time; under 6.5% belongs to the top ten. Sequencing was done on a sample of peripheral blood. The source of these receptors is a man aged 35 to 55 with active or convalescent COVID-19.

This chain links TRBV12-3 or TRBV12-4 with TRBJ2-5, with 7 bases that match TRBD1. V was pared by 6 bases and J by 3 bases, with 4 bases of the junction left unmatched. This CDR3 contains 13 residues. The CDR3 nucleotides are TGTGCCAGCAGCGCTACAGGGGAAGAGACCCAGTACTTC. It codes for CASSATGEETQYF.

The chain employs TRBV14 and TRBJ2-7; 7 bases are shared with TRBD2. Unmatched junction bases numbered 10, after V lost 0 bases and J lost 5 bases. Germline CDR1 reads SGHDN; CDR2 reads FVKESK. This CDR3 spans 16 amino acids. CDR3 DNA: TGTGCCAGCAGCCAAGACGCCGGGGCGGGAGTAGACGAGCAGTACTTC. Protein product: CASSQDAGAGVDEQYF. Using reference TRBV14 and TRBJ2-7 for the parts outside the CDR3, the full variable domain is EAGVTQFPSHSVIEKGQTVTLRCDPISGHDNLYWYRRVMGKEIKFLLHFVKESKQDESGMPNNRFLAERTGGTYSTLKVQPAELEDSGVYFCASSQDAGAGVDEQYFGPGTRLTVT.

The chain has TRBV10-3 and TRBJ2-2; 10 bases match TRBD1. Germline V lookup: CDR1 ENHRY, CDR2 SYGVKD. The CDR3 is 15 residues long. V lost 3 bases to trimming and J lost 6 bases; unmatched junction nucleotides: 4. The CDR3 DNA reads TGTGCCATCAGTGACCGGGACAGGGGTTCCGGGGAGCTGTTTTTT. As protein: CAISDRDRGSGELFF.

The chain recombines TRBV5-1 with TRBJ1-2; D remains unclear. The CDR3 contains 16 residues. The V end lost 4 bases, the J end lost 2 bases, and 18 bases lay between the germline ends. Germline V gene data show CDR1 as SGHRS and CDR2 as YFSETQ. The CDR3 DNA sequence: TGCGCCAGCAGCCCTCTGTCGTCCGGGATAAACTATGGCTACACCTTC. Residues: CASSPLSSGINYGYTF.

The rearrangement uses TRBV5-8 and TRBJ1-4; TRBD1 aligns across 8 bases. V gave up 4 bases and J gave up 4 bases; unmatched junction bases: 6. The CDR3 is made up of 15 amino acids. CDR1 is SGHTS and CDR2 is YDEGEE in the germline V gene. CDR3 bases: TGTGCCAGCAGCCAGACAGGGGTGGGTAATGAAAAACTGTTTTTT. This sequence encodes CASSQTGVGNEKLFF.

This rearrangement joins TRBV2 to TRBJ2-7, with TRBD1 matching 7 bases. Losses at the gene ends were 4 bases for V and 5 bases for J; bases not matched to a gene: 5. Germline V gene lookup returns CDR1 SNHLY and CDR2 FYNNEI. This CDR3 is 13 amino acids long. DNA for the CDR3: TGTGCCAGCAGTGTAACCACAGGGGACGAGCAGTACTTC. Encoded protein: CASSVTTGDEQYF.

The chain has TRBV3-1 (or the pseudogene TRBV3-2) and TRBJ2-2; a weak D match, TRBD2 (5 bases). This CDR3 has 15 residues. The V and J ends lost 4 bases and 1 base respectively, with 10 bases between them. The germline V gene encodes CDR1 LGHDT and CDR2 YNNKEL (reference sequence). The CDR3 sequence is CASSLRTGNTGELFF. CDR3 in DNA: TGTGCCAGCAGCCTCAGGACTGGGAACACCGGGGAGCTGTTTTTT.

This clone appeared a single time. The J gene is TRBJ2-7, the V gene TRBV2; the D gene is possibly TRBD1 (5 bases). The ends were cut back, 6 bases at V and 2 bases at J, with 17 bases in the middle. Germline CDR1 reads SNHLY; CDR2 reads FYNNEI. The CDR3 extends over 15 amino acids. CDR3 DNA sequence: TGTGCCAGCAGCAGCCAGGGTGGTGCAACCTACGAGCAGTACTTC. Amino acids: CASSSQGGATYEQYF.

The chain uses TRBV5-1 and TRBJ2-7; 8 bases are a match to TRBD1. The V and J ends lost 3 bases and 2 bases, in that order; junction bases with no gene match: 10. CDR1 is SGHRS, CDR2 YFSETQ, per germline. The CDR3 spans 16 residues. CDR3 DNA sequence: TGCGCCAGCAGCTCCCTACAAGGACAGGGTACCTACGAGCAGTACTTC. This codes for CASSSLQGQGTYEQYF. The full variable domain, rest sourced from reference TRBV5-1 and TRBJ2-7, is KAGVTQTPRYLIKTRGQQVTLSCSPISGHRSVSWYQQTPGQGLQFLFEYFSETQRNKGNFPGRFSGRQFSNSRSEMNVSTLELGDSALYLCASSSLQGQGTYEQYFGPGTRLTVT.

This clone was seen only a few times. This chain connects TRBV7-9 to TRBJ1-5; D gene uncertain. This CDR3 is built from 17 residues. Trimming shortened V by 1 base and J by 3 bases, and 16 bases separated the two germline ends. The germline gives CDR1 SEHNR, CDR2 FQNEAQ (reference sequence). The CDR3 region is CASSLELNLGVNQPQHF. CDR3 DNA sequence: TGTGCCAGCAGCTTAGAGCTGAATCTTGGAGTCAATCAGCCCCAGCATTTT.

J is TRBJ1-4 and V is TRBV7-8; maybe TRBD1 (5 bases). Trimming pared 1 base from V and 7 bases from J, leaving 16 bases between. This CDR3 spans 16 amino acids. Germline V CDR1 and CDR2: SGHVS, FQNEAQ. The CDR3 reads CASSLEAGGSIEKLFF. DNA for the CDR3: TGTGCCAGCAGCTTAGAGGCGGGGGGGAGTATTGAAAAACTGTTTTTT.

The rearrangement uses TRBV19 and TRBJ1-5, with 8 positions matching TRBD1. The CDR3 extends over 15 amino acids. With 3 bases clipped from V and 7 bases from J, the junction kept 8 bases outside the gene matches. Germline lookup yields CDR1 LNHDA and CDR2 SQIVND (reference sequence). For the CDR3, the DNA is TGTGCCAGTAGTATTGACAGGGGAATTACGCAGCCCCAGCATTTT. It translates to CASSIDRGITQPQHF.

The genes are TRBV6-5 and TRBJ2-7; TRBD1 is a possible D gene (5 bases). Trimming took off 1 base at V and 6 bases at J, with 13 bases between the two ends. The CDR3 has 14 amino acids. Germline CDR1 and CDR2: MNHEY and SVGAGI. CDR3 protein: CASSYYKDSLEQYF. CDR3 nucleotides: TGTGCCAGCAGTTACTATAAAGACAGTCTCGAGCAGTACTTC.

The J gene is TRBJ2-5, the V gene TRBV7-2, with D perhaps matching TRBD2 (5 bases). CDR3 size: 16 residues. The V gene lost 3 bases and the J gene lost 2 bases, with 16 bases spanning the gap. Germline-derived CDR1 and CDR2 are SGHTA and FQGNSA. The CDR3 coding sequence is TGTGCCAGCAGCTTGCGAGCACGCGGGTTTCAAGAGACCCAGTACTTC. This gives the protein CASSLRARGFQETQYF.

CDR3 region: CASSPGGVRTEAFF. The CDR3 nucleotides are TGCGCCAGCAGCCCCGGGGGGGTTCGGACTGAAGCTTTCTTT. The chain is built from TRBV5-1 and TRBJ1-1; D perhaps matches TRBD1 (5 bases). Trimming pared 4 bases from V and 5 bases from J, leaving 15 bases between. Germline CDR1 SGHRS, CDR2 YFSETQ. The CDR3 extends over 14 amino acids. Using reference TRBV5-1 and TRBJ1-1 for the parts outside the CDR3, the full variable domain is KAGVTQTPRYLIKTRGQQVTLSCSPISGHRSVSWYQQTPGQGLQFLFEYFSETQRNKGNFPGRFSGRQFSNSRSEMNVSTLELGDSALYLCASSPGGVRTEAFFGQGTRLTVV.

V usage is TRBV19 and J usage is TRBJ1-1; D unresolved. Trimming took 7 bases from V and 4 from J, leaving 16 bases between them. CDR1 and CDR2 (germline): LNHDA, SQIVND (reference sequence). The CDR3 consists of 14 residues. CDR3 loop: CASIGSGHRTEAFF. CDR3 DNA: TGTGCCAGTATTGGGAGCGGTCACCGCACTGAAGCTTTCTTT.

V gene TRBV7-6 combines with J gene TRBJ1-1; D gene unclear. This CDR3 is 16 amino acids long. Germline CDR1 SGHVS, CDR2 FNYEAQ. V was trimmed by 2 bases and J by 1 base, leaving 14 bases between them. CDR3 in DNA: TGTGCCAGCAGCTTACCCCGTGGGCCCAAGAACACTGAAGCTTTCTTT. Its protein product is CASSLPRGPKNTEAFF.

The chain combines TRBV11-2 with TRBJ1-6; 9 bases match TRBD1. J gave up 11 bases and V 1 base, and 9 bases lay outside the gene matches. Per germline, CDR1 SGHAT and CDR2 FQNNGV. This CDR3 is built from 16 residues. The CDR3 DNA reads TGTGCCAGCAGCTTAGCCTCGGGACAGGGAGGAGCACCCCTCCACTTT. Translated, it gives CASSLASGQGGAPLHF. The full variable domain, in which reference TRBV11-2 and TRBJ1-6 provide the parts outside the CDR3, is EAGVAQSPRYKIIEKRQSVAFWCNPISGHATLYWYQQILGQGPKLLIQFQNNGVVDDSQLPKDRFSAERLKGVDSTLKIQPAKLEDSAVYLCASSLASGQGGAPLHFGNGTRLTVT.

This chain uses TRBV2 with TRBJ2-2; the D gene is possibly TRBD1 (5 bases). Between the trimmed V and J ends, which lost 6 bases and 0 bases, there was a span of 11 bases. Looked up from germline, CDR1 is SNHLY and CDR2 is FYNNEI. The CDR3 contains 15 residues. The CDR3 sequence is CASRQDNSNTGELFF. As DNA, the CDR3 is TGTGCCAGCAGACAGGATAACTCGAACACCGGGGAGCTGTTTTTT.

The chain joins TRBV7-9 to TRBJ1-2; no clear D gene. Germline V lookup: CDR1 SEHNR, CDR2 FQNEAQ (reference sequence). With 5 bases removed from V and 7 bases from J, the gap between germline ends came to 14 bases. This CDR3 region has 13 residues. The CDR3 DNA sequence: TGTGCCAGCAGCCAAGACGGCAGGTCTGGCTACACCTTC. Translation: CASSQDGRSGYTF. Full variable domain (outside the CDR3, taken from reference TRBV7-9 and TRBJ1-2): DTGVSQNPRHKITKRGQNVTFRCDPISEHNRLYWYRQTLGQGPEFLTYFQNEAQLEKSRLLSDRFSAERPKGSFSTLEIQRTEQGDSAMYLCASSQDGRSGYTFGSGTRLTVV.

The chain employs TRBV12-3 or TRBV12-4 and TRBJ2-2; TRBD2 is a possible D gene (7 bases). The CDR3 is 13 amino acids. The V end lost 10 bases, the J end lost 6 bases, and 15 bases lay between the germline ends. CDR3 sequence reads: CATTPGGPGELFF. The CDR3 nucleotides read TGTGCCACCACCCCGGGGGGCCCCGGGGAGCTGTTTTTT.

The chain uses TRBV5-1 and TRBJ1-1; 9 bases are a match to TRBD1. CDR3 length: 15 amino acids. The V segment lost 3 bases and the J segment 4 bases; nucleotides outside the gene matches: 7. Germline-derived CDR1 and CDR2 are SGHRS and YFSETQ. The CDR3 is CASSSSGQGGTEAFF. The DNA of the CDR3 is TGCGCCAGCAGCTCGTCGGGACAGGGAGGCACTGAAGCTTTCTTT.

The chain has TRBV19 and TRBJ2-2, with 8 bases fitting TRBD1. The CDR3 has 16 residues. After removal of 6 bases from V and 1 base from J, the junction contained 7 bases not matched to a gene. CDR1 is LNHDA and CDR2 is SQIVND in the germline V gene (reference sequence). This CDR3 is CASRDRAGENTGELFF. The CDR3 DNA reads as TGTGCCAGTAGGGACAGGGCCGGGGAGAACACCGGGGAGCTGTTTTTT.

The gene calls are TRBV4-1 and TRBJ1-5; D call uncertain. V was trimmed by 0 bases and J by 2 bases, leaving 8 bases between them. Germline CDR1 reads MGHRA; CDR2 reads YSYEKL. The length of the CDR3 is 15 residues. The CDR3 sequence: CASSQDPGGNQPQHF. The CDR3 DNA reads TGCGCCAGCAGCCAAGATCCCGGGGGCAATCAGCCCCAGCATTTT.